This TCR beta chain was profiled in a study of T-cell memory formation after mild COVID-19 (dated by TCRdb to the early 2020s). Regarding the complete study: TCR sequence clusters from the two donors were largely donor specific. T-cell clones expanding and contracting after mild COVID-19 in two donors were tracked by longitudinal TCRalpha and TCRbeta repertoire sequencing. Two young, previously healthy adult volunteers made up the cohort, one male and one female.

Sequencer: Illumina NovaSeq 6000. Using 5'RACE with constant-segment primers, TCRalpha and TCRbeta cDNA libraries were constructed, with sample barcodes and unique molecular identifiers added in the process. Trizol reagent was used to extract RNA from every sample. Amplification of the libraries took two PCR steps, and the second step added a second sample barcode plus Illumina TruSeq adapters. Libraries were sequenced on an Illumina NovaSeq with 2 x 150 bp paired-end reads. On the authors' methods: The reads were demultiplexed and collapsed into UMI-guided consensus sequences using migec v1.2.7. Using mixcr v2.1.11, UMI consensuses were aligned to TRA and TRB V and J templates and then assembled into clonotypes. Clonotypes were classified as expanded or contracted when called significant by both edgeR and NoisET, with noise models trained on biological replicates. For edgeR calls, a false discovery rate-adjusted p below 0.01 and a log2 fold-change threshold of 1 were applied. As an exploratory analysis of dynamics, PCA with hierarchical clustering was applied to max-normalized trajectories of the 1000 most abundant clonotypes. Separately sequenced CD4+ and CD8+ repertoires were used to assign a CD4 or CD8 phenotype to each responding clone. The public reads were run again by TCRdb, first through fastp at Q25 and then through MiXCR, and only productive beta chains were kept. Identical CDR3 proteins give one entry, which carries the most common genes and DNA. The authors' filters were not applied to this entry. The sample profile shows about 290,000 distinct CDR3 sequences; about a sixth of them were found once. The ten largest clones take up 22% of the sample.

About this clonotype: It has no known antigen specificity. Per-base quality was not reported, and no clone a single base away is much larger than it.

The study at large found these results: The second-wave clones that peaked on day 37 were not confirmed to be SARS-CoV-2 specific. The study included only a couple of mild cases, and larger cohorts that include severe cases with pre-infection samples were judged to be necessary. Some responding clones were found in pre-infection memory, which suggests that pre-existing cross-reactive memory T cells took part in the SARS-CoV-2 response. Clones contracting from day 15 to 85 had balanced CD4/CD8 phenotypes, while a second wave expanding from day 15 to 37 was biased towards CD4+. Contracting CD4+ clones turned up mainly in the CM and EM memory subsets, whereas EMRA was where CD8+ clones were enriched.

CDR1 SEHNR and CDR2 FQNEAQ are derived from the germline V gene (reference sequence). The CDR3 contains 15 residues, cysteine and phenylalanine counted. Only CDR3 DNA is held: 45 bases, read in frame from base 1. Between the V and J ends, shortened by 2 bases and 7 bases respectively, the junction contains 17 bases. Ficoll-Paque density gradient centrifugation was the method used to isolate PBMCs. The sequence links TRBV7-9 to TRBJ2-5; the D gene is not confidently resolved. The TCR sequence derives from a man in his late teens or twenties who had mild COVID-19 (a few samples of this study predate the infection). The sample titles of this study are shuffled in the database, so cell type and time point are left out; the donor was told from shared clones. The sample taken for sequencing was PBMCs or a T cell subset sorted from them (not recorded which). The CDR3: CASSLWFPFLGTQYF. The DNA sequence is TGTGCCAGCAGCTTATGGTTCCCCTTCTTGGGGACCCAGTACTTC.